Here is one T cell receptor (beta chain) with its context. The trim removed 5 bases at V and 2 bases at J, leaving 7 bases unmatched. CDR1 and CDR2 from the germline V gene are SGHVS and FNYEAQ. The CDR3 loop spans 16 amino acids. This entry belongs to a study of shared clonotypes between healthy human individuals. Profiling relied on immunoSEQ multiplex PCR, and the TCRdb table lists in-frame clones only, not all of them. Here the sample spans approximately 980,000 clones, about three quarters being singletons. This sequence originates from a man between 18 and 29 years old in good health. Sequencing used memory CD4+ T cells sorted from blood. Indicated subset: CD45RA-negative fraction. The rearrangement links TRBV7-6 to TRBJ2-3; 10 bases agree with TRBD2. The CDR3 here is CASSQGLAGATDTQYF. CDR3 bases: TGTGCCAGCAGCCAGGGTCTAGCGGGGGCCACAGATACGCAGTATTTT.